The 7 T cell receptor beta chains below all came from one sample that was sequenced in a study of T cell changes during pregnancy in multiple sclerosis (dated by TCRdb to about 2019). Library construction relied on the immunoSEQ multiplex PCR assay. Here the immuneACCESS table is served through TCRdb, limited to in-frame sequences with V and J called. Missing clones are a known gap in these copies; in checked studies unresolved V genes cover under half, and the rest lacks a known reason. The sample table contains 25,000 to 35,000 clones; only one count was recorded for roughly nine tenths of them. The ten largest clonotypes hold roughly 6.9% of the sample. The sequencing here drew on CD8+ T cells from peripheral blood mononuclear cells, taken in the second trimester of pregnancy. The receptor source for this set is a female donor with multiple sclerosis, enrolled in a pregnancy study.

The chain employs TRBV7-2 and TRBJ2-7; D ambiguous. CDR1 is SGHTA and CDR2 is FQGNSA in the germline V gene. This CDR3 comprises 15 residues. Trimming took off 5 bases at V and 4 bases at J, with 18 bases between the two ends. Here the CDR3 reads CASSRLDGVVYEQYF. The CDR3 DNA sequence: TGTGCCAGCAGCCGGCTAGACGGCGTTGTGTACGAGCAGTACTTC.

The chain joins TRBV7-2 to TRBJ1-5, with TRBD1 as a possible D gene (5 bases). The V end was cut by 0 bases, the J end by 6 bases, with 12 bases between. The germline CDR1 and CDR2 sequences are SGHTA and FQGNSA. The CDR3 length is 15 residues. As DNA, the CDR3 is TGTGCCAGCAGCTTAGCCCCGCAGGGTGGTCAGCCCCAGCATTTT. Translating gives CASSLAPQGGQPQHF.

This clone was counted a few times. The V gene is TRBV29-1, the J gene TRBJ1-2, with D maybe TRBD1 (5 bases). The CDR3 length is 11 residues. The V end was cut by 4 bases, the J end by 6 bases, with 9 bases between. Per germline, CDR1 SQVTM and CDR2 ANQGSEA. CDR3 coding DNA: TGCAGCGTTGGACAGCTCCATGGCTACACCTTC. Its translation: CSVGQLHGYTF.

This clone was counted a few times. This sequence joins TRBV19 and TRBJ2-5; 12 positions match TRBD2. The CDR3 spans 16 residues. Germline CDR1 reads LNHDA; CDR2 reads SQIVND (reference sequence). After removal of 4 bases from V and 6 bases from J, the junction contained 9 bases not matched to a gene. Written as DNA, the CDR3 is TGTGCCAGTAGTAGGGAGACTAGCGGGAGATCAAAGACCCAGTACTTC. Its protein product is CASSRETSGRSKTQYF.

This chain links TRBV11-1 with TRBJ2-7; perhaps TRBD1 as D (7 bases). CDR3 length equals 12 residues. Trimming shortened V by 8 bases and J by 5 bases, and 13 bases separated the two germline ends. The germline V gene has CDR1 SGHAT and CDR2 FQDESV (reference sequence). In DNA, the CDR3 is TGTGCCAGCGCCTCAGGGGGGAACGAGCAGTACTTC. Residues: CASASGGNEQYF.

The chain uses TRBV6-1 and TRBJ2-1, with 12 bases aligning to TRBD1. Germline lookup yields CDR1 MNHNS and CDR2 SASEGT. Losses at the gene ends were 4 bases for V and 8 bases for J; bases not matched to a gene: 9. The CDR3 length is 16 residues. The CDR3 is CASSVLRDRGPDEQFF. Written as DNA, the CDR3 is TGTGCCAGCAGTGTGCTCCGGGACAGGGGGCCCGATGAGCAGTTCTTC.

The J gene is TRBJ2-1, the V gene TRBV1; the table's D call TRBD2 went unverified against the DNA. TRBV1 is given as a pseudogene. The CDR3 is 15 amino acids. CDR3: CTSSQERRLDNEQFF. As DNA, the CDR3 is TGCACCAGCAGCCAAGAGAGGAGGCTCGACAATGAGCAGTTCTTC.